This section outlines one T cell receptor beta chain sequence together with its context. The time point was: patch test 1, 2 weeks after DPC sensitization. Treatment indicated: therapeutic diphenylcyclopropenone sensitization with weekly scalp DPC. These data are taken from a study of human T cells and chemical hapten exposure. TCRdb re-derived calls from the RACE reads in MiXCR, one entry per CDR3 protein. Of some 79,000 distinct CDR3 sequences listed, around 7.8% are singletons. The source was whole blood, collected in connection with sensitization to the hapten diphenylcyclopropenone (DPC). The receptor comes from a woman aged 25-40 years with alopecia areata. Some clones in this sample may be carry-over from other donors' samples.

The CDR3 sequence is CASSPRLAGGPETQYF. The CDR3 DNA reads TGTGCCAGCAGCCCCCGACTAGCGGGGGGGCCCGAGACCCAGTACTTC. The rearrangement links TRBV7-2 to TRBJ2-5; 14 nucleotides align to TRBD2. This CDR3 has 16 amino acids. Trimming cost V 5 bases and J 5 bases; bases outside gene matches: 7. Germline V CDR1 and CDR2: SGHTA, FQGNSA.